This T cell receptor beta chain was captured by sequencing in a study of cytomegalovirus exposure and HLA in healthy donors. General observations from the study: The finding came from a later analysis; first-cohort TCR clusters tended to co-occur in the roughly 110 validation repertoires.

Trimming shortened V by 5 bases and J by 3 bases, and 6 bases separated the two germline ends. This CDR3 region has 11 residues. The V gene's germline CDR1 is DFQATT and CDR2 SNEGSKA (reference sequence). A word on this clone: No antigen is known for it.

Produced via immunoSEQ multiplex PCR; TCRdb's table is partial and in-frame only. Of around 150,000 clones listed, just under 85% are singletons. Sequencing was carried out using PBMCs. The clonotype originates from a man younger than 45 in good health and CMV-seropositive. The gene calls are TRBV20-1 and TRBJ2-3; no clear D. CDR3 protein: CSAWLTDTQYF. CDR3 nucleotides: TGCAGTGCTTGGCTTACAGATACGCAGTATTTT.